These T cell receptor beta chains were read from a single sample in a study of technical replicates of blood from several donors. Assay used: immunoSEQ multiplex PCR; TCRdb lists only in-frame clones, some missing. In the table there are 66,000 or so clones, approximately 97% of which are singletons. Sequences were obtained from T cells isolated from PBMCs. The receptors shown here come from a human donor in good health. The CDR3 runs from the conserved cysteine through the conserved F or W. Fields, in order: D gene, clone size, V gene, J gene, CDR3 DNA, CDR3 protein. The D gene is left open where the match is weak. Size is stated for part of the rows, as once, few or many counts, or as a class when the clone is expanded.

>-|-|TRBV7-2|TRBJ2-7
TGTGCCAGCAGCTCCAGGGGTCAGAGCTCCTACGAGCAGTACTTC
CASSSRGQSSYEQYF
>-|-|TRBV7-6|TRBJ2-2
TGTGCCAGCAGCCCCAAGCTGGGCGGGGCCCCCAACACCGGGGAGCTGTTTTTT
CASSPKLGGAPNTGELFF
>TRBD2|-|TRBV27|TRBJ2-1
TGTGCCAGCAGTTTAGTGGGACTAGCGGGAGGGCCAAGTAGTGAGCAGTTCTTC
CASSLVGLAGGPSSEQFF
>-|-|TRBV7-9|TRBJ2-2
TGTGCCAGCAGCCCAAGGACTACGTTGAACACCGGGGAGCTGTTTTTT
CASSPRTTLNTGELFF
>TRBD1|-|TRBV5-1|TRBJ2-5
TGCGCCAGCAGCTCCGGGACAGGGACCGGGGAGACCCAGTACTTC
CASSSGTGTGETQYF
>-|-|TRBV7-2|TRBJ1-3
TGTGCCAGCAGCCTACTGGCGGGGGCCGTCCGCTCTGGAAACACCATATATTTT
CASSLLAGAVRSGNTIYF
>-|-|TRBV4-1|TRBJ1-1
TGCGCCAGCAGCCAAGGAAATCAGGGCACTGAAGCTTTCTTT
CASSQGNQGTEAFF
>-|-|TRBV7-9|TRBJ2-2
TGTGCCAGCAGTCCTACAGGGACCGGGGAGCTGTTTTTT
CASSPTGTGELFF
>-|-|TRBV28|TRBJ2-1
TGTGCCAGCAGTACCCAATCCGCGGGCTCCTACAATGAGCAGTTCTTC
CASSTQSAGSYNEQFF
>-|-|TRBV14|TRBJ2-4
TGTGCCAGCAGCCATTCCCGGGTAGCCAAAAACATTCAGTACTTC
CASSHSRVAKNIQYF
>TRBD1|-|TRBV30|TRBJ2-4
TGTGCCGTACAGGGGGCAAGCGACATTCAGTACTTC
CAVQGASDIQYF
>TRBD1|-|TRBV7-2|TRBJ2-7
TGTGCCAGCAGCGACGGACAGGGGGCCTACGAGCAGTACTTC
CASSDGQGAYEQYF
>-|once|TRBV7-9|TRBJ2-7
TGTGCCAGCAGCTTAGGTGGACTCCGTTACGAGCAGTACTTC
CASSLGGLRYEQYF
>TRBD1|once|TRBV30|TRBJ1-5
TGTGCCTGTGACAGGGGGCGAAATCAGCCCCAGCATTTT
CACDRGRNQPQHF
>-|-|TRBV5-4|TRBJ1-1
TGTGCCAGCAGCGGGCCCGGGAGCAAAAACACTGAAGCTTTCTTT
CASSGPGSKNTEAFF